A single sample gave rise to the 13 T cell receptor beta chains below, sequenced in a study of cytomegalovirus exposure and HLA in healthy donors. 60 Vbeta and 13 Jbeta primers were used in PCR. TCRdb's copy holds only in-frame clones and misses some; the assay was immunoSEQ multiplex PCR. Of some 170,000 clones listed, roughly 80% are singletons. Material: PBMCs. The receptors shown here come from a woman between 18 and 29 years old in good health and CMV-seropositive.

The genes are TRBV4-1 and TRBJ1-6; maybe TRBD1 (5 bases). Trimming cost V 0 bases and J 10 bases, with 10 bases left between them. The CDR3 consists of 14 residues. CDR1 is MGHRA and CDR2 is YSYEKL in the germline V gene. Written as DNA, the CDR3 is TGCGCCAGCAGCCAAGATCCAGGGTTCTCACCCCTCCACTTT. Translated: CASSQDPGFSPLHF.

This rearrangement joins TRBV27 to TRBJ1-6; weak D call: TRBD1 (5 bases). Germline V gene data show CDR1 as MNHEY and CDR2 as SMNVEV (reference sequence). There are 15 residues in the CDR3. Trimming stripped 4 bases from V and 6 bases from J, with 13 bases between. The CDR3 DNA reads as TGTGCCAGCAGTTGGGGCTGGGGCTCTAATTCACCCCTCCACTTT. The encoded protein is CASSWGWGSNSPLHF.

The CDR3 loop is CASSVGVWSRSYNEQFF. DNA for the CDR3: TGTGCCAGCAGCGTAGGGGTATGGTCGAGGTCCTACAATGAGCAGTTCTTC. The rearrangement links TRBV9 to TRBJ2-1; no firm D call. V was clipped by 0 bases and J by 1 base, with 14 bases between them. The germline gives CDR1 SGDLS, CDR2 YYNGEE. The CDR3 runs to 17 residues.

The rearrangement links TRBV6-5 to TRBJ2-1; 8 bases line up with TRBD2. The V segment lost 6 bases and the J segment 3 bases; nucleotides outside the gene matches: 4. This CDR3 is built from 14 residues. Germline V gene data show CDR1 as MNHEY and CDR2 as SVGAGI. CDR3 loop: CASSRLAIYNEQFF. The CDR3 DNA follows: TGTGCCAGCAGCCGACTAGCGATCTACAATGAGCAGTTCTTC.

The V call is TRBV28, the J call TRBJ1-5; TRBD1 is a possible D gene (6 bases). CDR1 is MDHEN, CDR2 SYDVKM, per germline. CDR3 size: 13 residues. Deletions cut 10 bases from V and 5 bases from J, with 15 bases between. The CDR3 reads CAIDTGRDQPQHF. Written as DNA, the CDR3 is TGTGCCATCGATACAGGGCGAGATCAGCCCCAGCATTTT.

This chain connects TRBV7-7 to TRBJ2-1; TRBD2 aligns across 7 bases. The CDR3 is 15 amino acids. Germline V CDR1 and CDR2: SSHAT, FNYEAQ (reference sequence). J gave up 8 bases and V 1 base, and 8 bases lay outside the gene matches. The CDR3 DNA reads as TGTGCCAGCAGCTTAGTGCCCGGGGGGATCGATGAGCAGTTCTTC. Translation gives CASSLVPGGIDEQFF.

This clone has a handful of counts. The genes are TRBV4-1 and TRBJ2-3; D not certain. Germline V lookup: CDR1 MGHRA, CDR2 YSYEKL. V was shortened by 1 base and J by 1 base, with 6 bases between the two germline ends. This CDR3 region has 14 residues. DNA of the CDR3: TGCGCCAGCAGCCAAGTTCAGGGCACAGATACGCAGTATTTT. This encodes CASSQVQGTDTQYF.

The chain carries TRBV6-5 and TRBJ2-2, with TRBD2 identical over 11 bases. V trimming: 2 bases; J trimming: 5 bases; junction bases outside the gene matches: 1. CDR3 length: 15 residues. Per germline, CDR1 MNHEY and CDR2 SVGAGI. DNA of the CDR3: TGTGCCAGCAGTTACGGGACTAGCGGAACCGGGGAGCTGTTTTTT. Translation: CASSYGTSGTGELFF.

V usage is TRBV6-5 and J usage is TRBJ1-1, with D maybe TRBD1 (5 bases). This CDR3 spans 12 amino acids. V was cut by 2 bases and J by 6 bases, with 7 bases left in between. Germline CDR1 reads MNHEY; CDR2 reads SVGAGI. The CDR3 reads CASSYPGAEAFF. CDR3 in DNA: TGTGCCAGCAGTTACCCGGGGGCTGAAGCTTTCTTT.

In this sample, this clone turned up once. The rearrangement uses TRBV4-1 and TRBJ1-5; 12 positions match TRBD1. From germline, CDR1 is MGHRA and CDR2 YSYEKL. V gave up 3 bases and J gave up 5 bases; unmatched junction bases: 14. There are 19 residues in the CDR3. Here the CDR3 reads CASSHPAGTGGLLDQPQHF. DNA of the CDR3: TGCGCCAGCAGCCACCCAGCGGGGACAGGGGGCCTGTTAGATCAGCCCCAGCATTTT.

The count of this clone is one. The V call is TRBV5-5, the J call TRBJ1-2; D ambiguous. The ends were cut back, 4 bases at V and 5 bases at J, with 21 bases in the middle. CDR1 is SGHKS and CDR2 is YYEKEE in the germline V gene (reference sequence). This CDR3 is 16 amino acids long. The CDR3 reads CASSRPNGKGRYGYTF. CDR3 nucleotide sequence: TGTGCCAGCAGCCGCCCAAACGGGAAGGGCCGTTATGGCTACACCTTC.

This chain joins TRBV9 and TRBJ1-2, with a tentative D call TRBD1 (5 bases). This CDR3 is 14 amino acids long. Between the trimmed V and J ends, which lost 0 bases and 4 bases, there was a span of 10 bases. Germline values: CDR1 SGDLS, CDR2 YYNGEE. The CDR3 sequence is CASSVAGQGYGYTF. The DNA for the CDR3 is TGTGCCAGCAGCGTAGCTGGCCAGGGCTATGGCTACACCTTC.

This clone was observed a few times. The chain uses TRBV6-6 and TRBJ1-4; D might be TRBD1 (5 bases). The germline gives CDR1 MNHNY, CDR2 SVGAGI (reference sequence). CDR3 length: 15 amino acids. Trimming stripped 0 bases from V and 2 bases from J, with 7 bases between. Written as DNA, the CDR3 is TGTGCCAGCAGTTACTCGGGACTCACTAATGAAAAACTGTTTTTT. Residues: CASSYSGLTNEKLFF.